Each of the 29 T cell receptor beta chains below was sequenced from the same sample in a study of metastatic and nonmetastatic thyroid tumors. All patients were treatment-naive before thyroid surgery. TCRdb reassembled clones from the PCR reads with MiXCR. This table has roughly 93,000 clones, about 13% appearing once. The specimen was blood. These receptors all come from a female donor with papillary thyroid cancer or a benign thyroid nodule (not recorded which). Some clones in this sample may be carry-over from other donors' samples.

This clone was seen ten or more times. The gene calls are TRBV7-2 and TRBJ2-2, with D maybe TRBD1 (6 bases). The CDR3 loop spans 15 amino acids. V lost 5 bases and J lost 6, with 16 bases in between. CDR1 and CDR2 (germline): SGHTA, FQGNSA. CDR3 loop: CASSPTGTPPGELFF. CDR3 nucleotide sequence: TGTGCCAGCAGCCCTACAGGGACCCCACCCGGGGAGCTGTTTTTT.

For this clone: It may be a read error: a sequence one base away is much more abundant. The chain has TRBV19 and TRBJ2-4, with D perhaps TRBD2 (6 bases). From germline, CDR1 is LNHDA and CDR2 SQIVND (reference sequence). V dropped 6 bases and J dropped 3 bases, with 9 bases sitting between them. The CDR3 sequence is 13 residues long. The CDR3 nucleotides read TGTGCCAGTAGGGTGGGGGGCAAAAACATTCAGTACTTC. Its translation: CASRVGGKNIQYF.

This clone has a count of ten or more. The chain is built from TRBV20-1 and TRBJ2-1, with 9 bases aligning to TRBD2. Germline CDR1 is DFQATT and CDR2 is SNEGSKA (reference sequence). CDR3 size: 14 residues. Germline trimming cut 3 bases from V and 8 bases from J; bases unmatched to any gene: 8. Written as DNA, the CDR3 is TGCAGTGCTAGCATGGCGGGAGGGGTCGATGAGCAGTTCTTC. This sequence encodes CSASMAGGVDEQFF.

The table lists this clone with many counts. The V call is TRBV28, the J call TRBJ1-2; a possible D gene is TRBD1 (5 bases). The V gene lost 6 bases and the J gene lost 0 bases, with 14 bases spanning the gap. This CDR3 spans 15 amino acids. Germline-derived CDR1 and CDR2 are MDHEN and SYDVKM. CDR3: CASRHKDTSNYGYTF. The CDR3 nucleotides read TGTGCCAGCAGACATAAGGACACCTCTAACTATGGCTACACCTTC.

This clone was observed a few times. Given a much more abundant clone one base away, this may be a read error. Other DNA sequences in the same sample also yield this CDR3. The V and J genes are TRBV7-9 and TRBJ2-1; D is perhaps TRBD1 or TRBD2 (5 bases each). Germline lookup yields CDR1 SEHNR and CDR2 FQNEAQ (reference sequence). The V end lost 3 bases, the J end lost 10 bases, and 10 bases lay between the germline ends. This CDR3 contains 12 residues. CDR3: CASSLGRSEQFF. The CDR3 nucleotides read TGTGCCAGCAGCTTGGGACGTAGCGAGCAGTTCTTC.

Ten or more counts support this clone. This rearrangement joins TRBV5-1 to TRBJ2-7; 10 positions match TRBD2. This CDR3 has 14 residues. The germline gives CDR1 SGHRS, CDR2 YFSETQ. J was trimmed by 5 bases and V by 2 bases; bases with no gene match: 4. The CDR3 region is CASSLLAGIDEQYF. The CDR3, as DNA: TGCGCCAGCAGCTTACTAGCGGGAATCGACGAGCAGTACTTC.

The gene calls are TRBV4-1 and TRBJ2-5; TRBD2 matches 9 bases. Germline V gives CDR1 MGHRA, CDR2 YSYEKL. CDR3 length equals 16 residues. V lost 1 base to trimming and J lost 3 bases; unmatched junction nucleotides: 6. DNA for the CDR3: TGCGCCAGCAGCCAAGTAACGCTAGCGGGAAAAGAGACCCAGTACTTC. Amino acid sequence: CASSQVTLAGKETQYF.

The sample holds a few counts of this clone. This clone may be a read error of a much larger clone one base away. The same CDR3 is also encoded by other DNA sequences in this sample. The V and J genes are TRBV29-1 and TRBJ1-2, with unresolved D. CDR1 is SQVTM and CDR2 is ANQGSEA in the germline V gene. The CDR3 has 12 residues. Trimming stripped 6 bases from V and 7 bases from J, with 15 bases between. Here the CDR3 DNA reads TGCAGCGTCGGTACAGACGCGGCTGGCTACACCTTC. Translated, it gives CSVGTDAAGYTF.

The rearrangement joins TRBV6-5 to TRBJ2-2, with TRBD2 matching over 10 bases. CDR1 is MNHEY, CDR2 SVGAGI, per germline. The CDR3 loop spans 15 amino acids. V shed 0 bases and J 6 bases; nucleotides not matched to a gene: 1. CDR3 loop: CASSYSLAGAGELFF. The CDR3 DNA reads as TGTGCCAGCAGTTACTCGCTAGCGGGAGCCGGGGAGCTGTTTTTT.

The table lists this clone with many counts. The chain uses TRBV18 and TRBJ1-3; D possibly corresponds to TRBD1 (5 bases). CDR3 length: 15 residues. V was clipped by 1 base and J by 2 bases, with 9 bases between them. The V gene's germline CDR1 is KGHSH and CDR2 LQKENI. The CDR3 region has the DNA TGTGCCAGCTCACCACACCAGGGAACTGGAAACACCATATATTTT. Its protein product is CASSPHQGTGNTIYF.

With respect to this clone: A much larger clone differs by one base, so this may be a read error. For the CDR3, the DNA is TGTGCCAGCAGTTACCCTGGGTCCAAAAACATTCAGTACTTC. This encodes CASSYPGSKNIQYF. The V call is TRBV6-2 or TRBV6-3, the J call TRBJ2-4; D ambiguous. This CDR3 contains 14 residues. The V and J ends lost 2 bases and 2 bases respectively, with 7 bases between them. Germline-derived CDR1 and CDR2 are MNHEY and SVGEGT.

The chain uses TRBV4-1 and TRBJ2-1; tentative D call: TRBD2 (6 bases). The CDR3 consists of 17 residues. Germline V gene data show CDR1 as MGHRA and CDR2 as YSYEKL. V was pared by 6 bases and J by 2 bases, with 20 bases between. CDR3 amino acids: CASRPRRGTPPYNEQFF. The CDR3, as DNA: TGCGCCAGCAGACCCAGGCGCGGGACTCCACCCTACAATGAGCAGTTCTTC.

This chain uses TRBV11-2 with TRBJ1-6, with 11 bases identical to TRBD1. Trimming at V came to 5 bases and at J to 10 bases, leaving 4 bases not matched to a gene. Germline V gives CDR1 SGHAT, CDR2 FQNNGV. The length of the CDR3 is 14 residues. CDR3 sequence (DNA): TGTGCCAGCAGCCAGGGACAGGGGGGATCACCCCTCCACTTT. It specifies CASSQGQGGSPLHF.

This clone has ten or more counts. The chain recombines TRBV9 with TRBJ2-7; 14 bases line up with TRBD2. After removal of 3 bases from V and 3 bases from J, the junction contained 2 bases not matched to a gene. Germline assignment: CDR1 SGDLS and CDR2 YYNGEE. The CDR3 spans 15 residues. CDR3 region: CASSAGTSGSYEQYF. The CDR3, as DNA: TGTGCCAGCAGCGCAGGGACTAGCGGGAGCTACGAGCAGTACTTC. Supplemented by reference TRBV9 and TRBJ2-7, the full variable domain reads DSGVTQTPKHLITATGQRVTLRCSPRSGDLSVYWYQQSLDQGLQFLIQYYNGEERAKGNILERFSAQQFPDLHSELNLSSLELGDSALYFCASSAGTSGSYEQYFGPGTRLTVT.

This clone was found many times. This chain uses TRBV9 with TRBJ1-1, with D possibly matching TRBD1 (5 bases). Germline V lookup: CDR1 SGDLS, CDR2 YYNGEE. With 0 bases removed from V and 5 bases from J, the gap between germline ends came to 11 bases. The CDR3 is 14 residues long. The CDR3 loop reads CASSVGQTVTEAFF. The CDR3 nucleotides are TGTGCCAGCAGCGTAGGACAGACGGTAACTGAAGCTTTCTTT.

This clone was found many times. This CDR3 reads CASSSMDGRETQYF. DNA for the CDR3: TGTGCCAGCAGCTCCATGGACGGTCGAGAGACCCAGTACTTC. V and J are TRBV7-8 and TRBJ2-5, with D hard to call. Trimming took off 4 bases at V and 4 bases at J, with 13 bases between the two ends. CDR1 and CDR2 (germline): SGHVS, FQNEAQ. This CDR3 comprises 14 residues.

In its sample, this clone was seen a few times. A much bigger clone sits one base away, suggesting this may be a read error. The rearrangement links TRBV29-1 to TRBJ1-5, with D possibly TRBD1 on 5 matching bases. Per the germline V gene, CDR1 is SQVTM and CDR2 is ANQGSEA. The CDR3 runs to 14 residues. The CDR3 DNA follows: TGCATCGTGGGCGGTGGGCCAGGGAATCAGCCCCAGCATTTT. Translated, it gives CIVGGGPGNQPQHF.

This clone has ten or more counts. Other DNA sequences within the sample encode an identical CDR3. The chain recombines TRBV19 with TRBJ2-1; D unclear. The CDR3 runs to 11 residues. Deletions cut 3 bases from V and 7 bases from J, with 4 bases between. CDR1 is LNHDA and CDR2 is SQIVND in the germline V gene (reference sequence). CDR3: CASSIGNEQFF. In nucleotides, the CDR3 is TGTGCCAGTAGTATTGGGAATGAGCAGTTCTTC.

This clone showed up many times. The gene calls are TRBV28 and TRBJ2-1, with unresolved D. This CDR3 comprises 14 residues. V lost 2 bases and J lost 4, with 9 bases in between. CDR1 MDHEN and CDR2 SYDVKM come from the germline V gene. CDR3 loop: CASSLRTPYNEQFF. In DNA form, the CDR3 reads TGTGCCAGCAGTTTACGTACCCCTTACAATGAGCAGTTCTTC.

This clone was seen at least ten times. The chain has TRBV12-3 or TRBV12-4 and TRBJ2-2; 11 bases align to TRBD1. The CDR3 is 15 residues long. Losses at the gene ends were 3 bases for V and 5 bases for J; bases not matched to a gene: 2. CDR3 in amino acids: CASSLGQGGTGELFF. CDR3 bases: TGTGCCAGCAGTTTGGGACAGGGGGGGACCGGGGAGCTGTTTTTT.

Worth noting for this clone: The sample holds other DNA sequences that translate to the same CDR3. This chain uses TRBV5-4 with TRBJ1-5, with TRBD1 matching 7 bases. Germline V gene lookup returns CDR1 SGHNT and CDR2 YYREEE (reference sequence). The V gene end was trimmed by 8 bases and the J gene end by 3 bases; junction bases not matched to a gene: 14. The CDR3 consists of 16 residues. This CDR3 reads CASRGPGKGPNQPQHF. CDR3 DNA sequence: TGTGCCAGTAGGGGGCCGGGGAAGGGTCCCAATCAGCCCCAGCATTTT. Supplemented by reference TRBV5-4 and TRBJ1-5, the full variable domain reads ETGVTQSPTHLIKTRGQQVTLRCSSQSGHNTVSWYQQALGQGPQFIFQYYREEENGRGNFPPRFSGLQFPNYSSELNVNALELDDSALYLCASRGPGKGPNQPQHFGDGTRLSIL.

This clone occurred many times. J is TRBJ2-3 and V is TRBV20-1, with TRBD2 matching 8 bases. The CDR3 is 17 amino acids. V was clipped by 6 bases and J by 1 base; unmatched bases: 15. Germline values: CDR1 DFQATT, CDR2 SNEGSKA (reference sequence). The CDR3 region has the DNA TGCAGTGCCCCGCTTATACTAGCGGATAGTGGCACAGATACGCAGTATTTT. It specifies CSAPLILADSGTDTQYF.

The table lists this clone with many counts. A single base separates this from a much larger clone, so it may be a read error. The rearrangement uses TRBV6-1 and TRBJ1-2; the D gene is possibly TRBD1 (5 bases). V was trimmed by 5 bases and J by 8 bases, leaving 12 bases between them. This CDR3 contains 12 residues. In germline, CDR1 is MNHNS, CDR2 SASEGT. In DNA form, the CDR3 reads TGTGCCAGCAGTCGACGGGGGGAGGGCTACACCTTC. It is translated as CASSRRGEGYTF.

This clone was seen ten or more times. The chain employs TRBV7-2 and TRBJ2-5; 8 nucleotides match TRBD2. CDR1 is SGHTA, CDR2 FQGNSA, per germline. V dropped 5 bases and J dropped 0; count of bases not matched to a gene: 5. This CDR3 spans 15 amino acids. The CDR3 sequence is CASSEGLVHQETQYF. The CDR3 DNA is TGTGCCAGCAGCGAGGGACTAGTTCACCAAGAGACCCAGTACTTC.

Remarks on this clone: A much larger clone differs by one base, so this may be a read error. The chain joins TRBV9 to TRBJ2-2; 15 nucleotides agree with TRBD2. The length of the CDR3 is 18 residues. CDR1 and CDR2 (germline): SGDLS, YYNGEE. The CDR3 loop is CANSARTSGRAGTGELFF. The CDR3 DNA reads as TGTGCCAACAGCGCCCGGACTAGCGGGAGGGCCGGGACCGGGGAGCTGTTTTTT. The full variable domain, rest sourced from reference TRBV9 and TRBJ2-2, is DSGVTQTPKHLITATGQRVTLRCSPRSGDLSVYWYQQSLDQGLQFLIQYYNGEERAKGNILERFSAQQFPDLHSELNLSSLELGDSALYFCANSARTSGRAGTGELFFGEGSRLTVL.

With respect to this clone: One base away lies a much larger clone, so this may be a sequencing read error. The CDR3 DNA reads TGTGCCAGCAGCTTAGAGGGCAGGGATTATGAAAAACTGTTTTTT. Translating it yields CASSLEGRDYEKLFF. The chain links TRBV7-9 to TRBJ1-4; D is possibly TRBD1 (5 bases). The V end lost 1 base, the J end lost 6 bases, and 12 bases lay between the germline ends. The CDR3 covers 15 residues. Germline CDR1 SEHNR, CDR2 FQNEAQ (reference sequence). Looking up the rest from reference TRBV7-9 and TRBJ1-4 gives the full variable domain: DTGVSQNPRHKITKRGQNVTFRCDPISEHNRLYWYRQTLGQGPEFLTYFQNEAQLEKSRLLSDRFSAERPKGSFSTLEIQRTEQGDSAMYLCASSLEGRDYEKLFFGSGTQLSVL.

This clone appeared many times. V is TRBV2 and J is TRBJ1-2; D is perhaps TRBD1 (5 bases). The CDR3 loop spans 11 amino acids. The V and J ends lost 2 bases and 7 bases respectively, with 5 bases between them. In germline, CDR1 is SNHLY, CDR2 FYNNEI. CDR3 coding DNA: TGTGCCAGCAGTGAAAGGGGTGGCTACACCTTC. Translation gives CASSERGGYTF.

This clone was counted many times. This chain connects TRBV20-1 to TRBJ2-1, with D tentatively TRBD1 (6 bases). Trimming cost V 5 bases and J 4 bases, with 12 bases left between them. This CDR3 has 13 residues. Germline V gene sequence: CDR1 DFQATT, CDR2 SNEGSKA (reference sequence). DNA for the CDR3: TGCAGTGCTTTATCCGGGACATACAATGAGCAGTTCTTC. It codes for CSALSGTYNEQFF.

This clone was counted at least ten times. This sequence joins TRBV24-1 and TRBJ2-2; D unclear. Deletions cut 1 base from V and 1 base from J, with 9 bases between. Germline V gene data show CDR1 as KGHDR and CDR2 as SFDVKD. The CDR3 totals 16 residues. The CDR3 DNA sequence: TGTGCCACCAGTGATTTATTAACCATGAACACCGGGGAGCTGTTTTTT. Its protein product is CATSDLLTMNTGELFF.